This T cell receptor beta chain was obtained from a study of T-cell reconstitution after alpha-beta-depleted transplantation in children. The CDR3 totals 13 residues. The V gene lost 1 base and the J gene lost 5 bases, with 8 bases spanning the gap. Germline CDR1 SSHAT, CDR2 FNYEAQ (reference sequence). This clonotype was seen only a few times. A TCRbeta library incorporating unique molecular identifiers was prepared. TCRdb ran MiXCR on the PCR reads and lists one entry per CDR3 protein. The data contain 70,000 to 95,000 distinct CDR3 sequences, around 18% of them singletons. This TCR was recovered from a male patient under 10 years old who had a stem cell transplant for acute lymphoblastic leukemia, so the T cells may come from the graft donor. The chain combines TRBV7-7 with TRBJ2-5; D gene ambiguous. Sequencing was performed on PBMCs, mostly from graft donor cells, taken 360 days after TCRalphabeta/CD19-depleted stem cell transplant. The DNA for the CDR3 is TGTGCCAGCAGCTTAGTAGGCAAGGAGACCCAGTACTTC. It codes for CASSLVGKETQYF. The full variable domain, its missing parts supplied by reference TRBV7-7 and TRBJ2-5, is GAGVSQSPRYKVTKRGQDVTLRCDPISSHATLYWYQQALGQGPEFLTYFNYEAQPDKSGLPSDRFSAERPEGSISTLTIQRTEQRDSAMYRCASSLVGKETQYFGPGTRLLVL.